The sequence of this TCR beta chain was determined in a study of T-cell memory formation after mild COVID-19. On the study more broadly: The TCR clusters were mostly specific to one donor.

Broader study findings: A subset of responding clones appeared in pre-infection memory, suggesting cross-reactive memory joined. Shrinking CD4+ clones were chiefly CM and EM; CD8+ ones were chiefly EMRA. The study found balanced CD4/CD8 in clones contracting day 15 to 85 and a CD4+ lean in later expanders.

Germline assignment: CDR1 SGDLS and CDR2 YYNGEE. The V end was cut by 4 bases, the J end by 3 bases, with 14 bases between. The CDR3 runs 15 residues. Comment on this clonotype: Antigen specificity is unknown.

Each CDR3 protein is one row after TCRdb ran MiXCR on the 5' RACE reads. The sample has 470,000 or so distinct CDR3 sequences, around 20% seen once. The V gene is TRBV9, the J gene TRBJ1-5; a possible D gene is TRBD1 (6 bases). The TCR sequence derives from an adult woman who had mild COVID-19 (a few samples of this study predate the infection). Cell type and time point are not known. What was sequenced was PBMCs or a T cell subset sorted from them (not recorded which). For the CDR3, the DNA is TGTGCCAGCAGCTTACAGGGCGCCTCCAATCAGCCCCAGCATTTT. It yields the protein CASSLQGASNQPQHF.